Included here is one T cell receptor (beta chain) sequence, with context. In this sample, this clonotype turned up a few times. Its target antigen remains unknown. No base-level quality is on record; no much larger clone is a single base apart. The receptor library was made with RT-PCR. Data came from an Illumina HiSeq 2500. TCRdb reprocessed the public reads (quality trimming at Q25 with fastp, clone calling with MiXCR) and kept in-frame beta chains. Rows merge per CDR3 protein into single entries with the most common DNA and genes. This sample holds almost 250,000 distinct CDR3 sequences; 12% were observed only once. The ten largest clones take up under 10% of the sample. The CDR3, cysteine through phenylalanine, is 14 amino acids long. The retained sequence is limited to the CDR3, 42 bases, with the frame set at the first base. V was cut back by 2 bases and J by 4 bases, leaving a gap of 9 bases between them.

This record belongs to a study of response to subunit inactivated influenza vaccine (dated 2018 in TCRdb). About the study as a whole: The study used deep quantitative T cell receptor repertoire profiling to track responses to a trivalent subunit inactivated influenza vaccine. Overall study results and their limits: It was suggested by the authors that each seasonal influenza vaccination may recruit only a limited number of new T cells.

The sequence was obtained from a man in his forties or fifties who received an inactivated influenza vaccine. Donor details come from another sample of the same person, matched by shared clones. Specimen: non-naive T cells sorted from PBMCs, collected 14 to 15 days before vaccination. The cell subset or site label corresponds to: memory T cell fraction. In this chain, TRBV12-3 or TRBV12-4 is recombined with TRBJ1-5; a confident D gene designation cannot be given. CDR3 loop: CASSLLGGNQPQHF. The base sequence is TGTGCCAGCAGTTTACTGGGAGGGAATCAGCCCCAGCATTTT.